This is a list of T cell receptor beta chains from one sample in a study of cytomegalovirus exposure and HLA in healthy donors. TCRdb's copy holds only in-frame clones and misses some; the assay was immunoSEQ multiplex PCR. There are around 100,000 clones in the sample; 60% to 80% occur only once, and roughly 4% lies in the top ten. Specimen: PBMCs. These receptors were collected from a man in his forties or fifties in good health and CMV-seropositive. Each CDR3 is given with its conserved first and last residue. D genes are given only for firm matches. Only some rows state a clone size, as once, few, many or a class for expanded clones.

TGTGCCAGCAGTTTTGGGGGCGGGGGGAACAATGAGCAGTTCTTC | CASSFGGGGNNEQFF | TRBJ2-1 | . | TRBV28 | TRBD2
TGTGCCAGCAACCATCCAGGGGCCCGGTATAATTCACCCCTCCACTTT | CASNHPGARYNSPLHF | TRBJ1-6 | . | TRBV28 | .
TGTGCCAGCAGCCGTGAGGGAGAGACCCAGTACTTC | CASSREGETQYF | TRBJ2-5 | few | TRBV7-9 | .
TGTGCCAGCAGTGCCCTCGGCCGTTTTGGGGGGGAGTACAATGAGCAGTTCTTC | CASSALGRFGGEYNEQFF | TRBJ2-1 | few | TRBV28 | TRBD2
TGTGCCAGCTCCCCCGGACAGGGCGTGGCAGATACGCAGTATTTT | CASSPGQGVADTQYF | TRBJ2-3 | once | TRBV6-6 | TRBD1
TGTGCCATCAGTTACGACAACAGCAATCAGCCCCAGCATTTT | CAISYDNSNQPQHF | TRBJ1-5 | once | TRBV10-3 | .
TGTGCCAGCAGCTACAAGTCGACCTACGAGCAGTACTTC | CASSYKSTYEQYF | TRBJ2-7 | . | TRBV14 | .
TGTGCCAGCAGCTTAGCGGAGACTACCCACAATGAGCAGTTCTTC | CASSLAETTHNEQFF | TRBJ2-1 | . | TRBV7-8 | .
TGTGCCAGCAGCGTAGGTTCGGTGAACACTGAAGCTTTCTTT | CASSVGSVNTEAFF | TRBJ1-1 | . | TRBV9 | .
TGCGCCAGCAGCTTATTGGGGCAGGAAGAGACCCAGTACTTC | CASSLLGQEETQYF | TRBJ2-5 | . | TRBV5-1 | .
TGTGCCAGCAAGGACGGGAGGTACTTC | CASKDGRYF | TRBJ2-7 | . | TRBV2 | .
TGCGCCAGCAGCTTGGAGGGCGGGAGAACAGATACGCAGTATTTT | CASSLEGGRTDTQYF | TRBJ2-3 | . | TRBV5-1 | TRBD2
TGTGCCAGCAGCCCCTCCCTATCGGCGGGAATTCGTCATGAGAGGGCCGGGGAGCTGTTTTTT | CASSPSLSAGIRHERAGELFF | TRBJ2-2 | . | TRBV7-3 | .
TGTGCCTACAGGACAGTTAACTACGAGCAGTACTTC | CAYRTVNYEQYF | TRBJ2-7 | few | TRBV30 | .
TGTGCCAGCAGGGGAGGAGTCTTCGGCTACAATGAGCAGTTCTTC | CASRGGVFGYNEQFF | TRBJ2-1 | . | TRBV2 | .
TGTGCCAGCAGTTTACCTAAGACTTTTCGGGACAGGGTGGACGAGCAGTACTTC | CASSLPKTFRDRVDEQYF | TRBJ2-7 | . | TRBV28 | TRBD1
TGTGCCAGCAGCAGGGTAGGCAGCTCCTACAATGAGCAGTTCTTC | CASSRVGSSYNEQFF | TRBJ2-1 | . | TRBV6-5 | .
TGTGCCAGCAGTTCATCGACTGGAACCTACGAGCAGTACTTC | CASSSSTGTYEQYF | TRBJ2-7 | . | TRBV28 | .
TGTGCCAGCAGTTCGCCGGGACAGGGGAATGAAAAACTGTTTTTT | CASSSPGQGNEKLFF | TRBJ1-4 | . | TRBV27 | TRBD1
TGTGCCAGCAGCCCACTGACAGAAAACTATGGCTACACCTTC | CASSPLTENYGYTF | TRBJ1-2 | . | TRBV7-2 | .
TGCGCCAGCAGCTTGGTTGGGGGGACCTACGAGCAGTACTTC | CASSLVGGTYEQYF | TRBJ2-7 | . | TRBV5-1 | .
TGTGCCAGCAGCGATCTAGGGGGCCCTAGCACAGATACGCAGTATTTT | CASSDLGGPSTDTQYF | TRBJ2-3 | . | TRBV5-6 | TRBD1
TGTGCCAGCAGTGAAGGCGGGAGCGCCTCCTACGAGCAGTACTTC | CASSEGGSASYEQYF | TRBJ2-7 | . | TRBV28 | TRBD2
TGTGCCAGCAGCGAGACTAGCGGGGGCCCCTACAATGAGCAGTTCTTC | CASSETSGGPYNEQFF | TRBJ2-1 | . | TRBV9 | TRBD2
TGTGCCTCGCTGCGTCGGGACAGGGGGACTGAAGCTTTCTTT | CASLRRDRGTEAFF | TRBJ1-1 | once | TRBV30 | TRBD1
TGTTCCAGCAGCCCCTTGTACCAGGGTGACAATGAGCAGTTCTTC | CSSSPLYQGDNEQFF | TRBJ2-1 | . | TRBV7-9 | .
TGTGCCAGCTCACCCGGATGGACAGAGGGAAACACCATATATTTT | CASSPGWTEGNTIYF | TRBJ1-3 | . | TRBV18 | .
TGTGCCAGCACTTATGACAGGGGGCGGAGTGAAAAACTGTTTTTT | CASTYDRGRSEKLFF | TRBJ1-4 | . | TRBV2 | TRBD1
TGTGCCAGTAGTATAAATGGGGCAAGCAGGGACGAGCAGTACTTC | CASSINGASRDEQYF | TRBJ2-7 | . | TRBV19 | .
TGTGCCAGCGGGCGGGACAGGGAACGCGACGAGCAGTACTTC | CASGRDRERDEQYF | TRBJ2-7 | . | TRBV6-1 | TRBD1
TGTGCCAGCAGGGCTAGTTTGAACACCGGGGAGCTGTTTTTT | CASRASLNTGELFF | TRBJ2-2 | . | TRBV6-6 | .
TGCAGCGCTGGGCGTGGGGGCGCGACCTACGAGCAGTACTTC | CSAGRGGATYEQYF | TRBJ2-7 | . | TRBV29-1 | .
TGTGCCAGCATTATAGCGGGGGGGGCCAAAAACATTCAGTACTTC | CASIIAGGAKNIQYF | TRBJ2-4 | . | TRBV2 | TRBD2
TGTGCCAGCAGCTTCGGACCCCGGGGGTACGAGCAGTACTTC | CASSFGPRGYEQYF | TRBJ2-7 | . | TRBV7-2 | .
TGTGCCAGCAGCCCAGGGACAGGGACCAGGGGCTATGGCTACACCTTC | CASSPGTGTRGYGYTF | TRBJ1-2 | . | TRBV7-9 | TRBD1
TGTGCCAGCAGCTTGGTAGGGGCGGACGGGGAGCTGTTTTTT | CASSLVGADGELFF | TRBJ2-2 | few | TRBV5-4 | .
TGTGCCAGCAGTCTGGGACAGACATCAGAAGTTCGGCATTTT | CASSLGQTSEVRHF | TRBJ1-5 | . | TRBV28 | TRBD1
TGTGCCAGCAGCTCCCTAGGACAGCCAACCTACGAGCAGTACTTC | CASSSLGQPTYEQYF | TRBJ2-7 | . | TRBV7-2 | .
TGTGCCAGCAGTTACTCGAGGGGGCGACTCTCCTACGAGCAGTACTTC | CASSYSRGRLSYEQYF | TRBJ2-7 | . | TRBV6-6 | TRBD1
TGTGCCAGCAGCTTAGTCGACCTCCTGGGGACTAGCGGGACCTACGAGCAGTACTTC | CASSLVDLLGTSGTYEQYF | TRBJ2-7 | . | TRBV7-6 | TRBD2